Shown below are 4 T cell receptor beta chains from a single sample sequenced in a study of cytomegalovirus exposure and HLA in healthy donors. PCR primers comprised 60 Vbeta and 13 Jbeta primers. Assay: immunoSEQ multiplex PCR; the TCRdb copy retains only in-frame clones and omits some. This sample has 150,000 to 200,000 clones; 75% to 85% occur once, and the top ten carry 7.4%. Sequencing input: PBMCs. These TCRs come from a male donor in good health and CMV-seropositive.

The chain uses TRBV14 and TRBJ2-3; D is unresolved. The ends were cut back, 5 bases at V and 2 bases at J, with 14 bases in the middle. CDR3 length: 15 amino acids. Germline lookup yields CDR1 SGHDN and CDR2 FVKESK. CDR3 region: CASSSNSWYTDTQYF. DNA for the CDR3: TGTGCCAGCAGCTCGAATAGCTGGTACACAGATACGCAGTATTTT. Full variable domain (rest looked up from reference TRBV14 and TRBJ2-3): EAGVTQFPSHSVIEKGQTVTLRCDPISGHDNLYWYRRVMGKEIKFLLHFVKESKQDESGMPNNRFLAERTGGTYSTLKVQPAELEDSGVYFCASSSNSWYTDTQYFGPGTRLTVL.

The chain carries TRBV4-1 and TRBJ2-3; the match to TRBD2 covers 12 bases. The V and J ends lost 0 bases and 4 bases, in that order; junction bases with no gene match: 8. The CDR3 runs to 18 residues. Looked up from germline, CDR1 is MGHRA and CDR2 is YSYEKL. CDR3 nucleotide sequence: TGCGCCAGCAGCCAAGATGGTACTAGCGGGGGGAGGTCAGATACGCAGTATTTT. Translating it yields CASSQDGTSGGRSDTQYF.

The rearrangement joins TRBV7-8 to TRBJ2-5; weak D call: TRBD2 (7 bases). CDR3 length: 16 amino acids. Germline-derived CDR1 and CDR2 are SGHVS and FQNEAQ. Trimming took 7 bases from V and 5 from J, leaving 23 bases between them. For the CDR3, the DNA is TGTGCCAGCATCCGACTGAGGGGGGGAGATTTGGAGACCCAGTACTTC. This sequence encodes CASIRLRGGDLETQYF.

The rearrangement links TRBV10-3 to TRBJ2-7; 9 bases are a match to TRBD1. J was trimmed by 3 bases and V by 3 bases; bases with no gene match: 6. The germline gives CDR1 ENHRY, CDR2 SYGVKD. CDR3 length: 15 residues. CDR3 sequence: CAISDAGTGSYEQYF. CDR3 DNA sequence: TGTGCCATCAGTGACGCGGGGACAGGGAGCTACGAGCAGTACTTC.